The 23 T cell receptor beta chains below were found in one sample sequenced in a study of blood T cells in healthy people across ages. Together with a sample-barcoded 5' primer, a J-beta primer mix was included in a second PCR lasting roughly 6 to 12 cycles. One entry per CDR3 protein results from TCRdb running MiXCR on the 5' RACE reads. The profile covers 500,000 to 700,000 distinct CDR3 sequences, with under 30% appearing a single time and 15% to 17% taken by the ten largest. Sample: blood. All receptors come from a woman older than 75 in good health.

This clonotype was observed at least ten times. The V gene is TRBV20-1, the J gene TRBJ2-1, with D possibly TRBD1 on 6 matching bases. The CDR3 sequence is 18 residues long. Germline V gene lookup returns CDR1 DFQATT and CDR2 SNEGSKA (reference sequence). The V end was cut by 3 bases, the J end by 1 base, with 22 bases between. DNA of the CDR3: TGCAGTGCTAGGGATCCAACAGGGCCGGGAAGGTCCTACAATGAGCAGTTCTTC. The encoded protein is CSARDPTGPGRSYNEQFF.

V is TRBV6-6 and J is TRBJ2-1; 8 bases are shared with TRBD2. This CDR3 is 15 amino acids long. The V segment lost 6 bases and the J segment 0 bases; nucleotides outside the gene matches: 4. Germline V gives CDR1 MNHNY, CDR2 SVGAGI (reference sequence). The CDR3: CASRSGSLSYNEQFF. DNA for the CDR3: TGTGCCAGCAGAAGCGGGAGTCTCTCCTACAATGAGCAGTTCTTC.

The table lists this clonotype with many counts. V gene TRBV20-1 combines with J gene TRBJ1-6; no clear D. This CDR3 spans 15 amino acids. V was cut by 0 bases and J by 8 bases, with 14 bases left in between. The germline gives CDR1 DFQATT, CDR2 SNEGSKA (reference sequence). CDR3 sequence reads: CSARDLTSGHSPLHF. The CDR3 bases are TGCAGTGCTAGAGATTTAACGTCGGGTCATTCACCCCTCCACTTT.

This clonotype was detected ten times or more. The rearrangement joins TRBV5-1 to TRBJ1-2, with D perhaps matching TRBD1 (5 bases). In germline, CDR1 is SGHRS, CDR2 YFSETQ. V lost 0 bases and J lost 4, with 10 bases in between. The CDR3 length is 14 residues. The CDR3 here is CASSLAQGGYGYTF. Written as DNA, the CDR3 is TGCGCCAGCAGCTTGGCCCAGGGAGGCTATGGCTACACCTTC.

Comment on this clonotype: Being one base from a much bigger clone, this may be a read error. This chain links TRBV6-6 with TRBJ2-6; D may correspond to TRBD1 or TRBD2 (6 bases each). The CDR3 sequence is 16 residues long. Germline V gene data show CDR1 as MNHNY and CDR2 as SVGAGI (reference sequence). CDR3 protein: CASSNGGISEANVLTF. CDR3 nucleotide sequence: TGTGCCAGCAGCAACGGGGGCATCTCTGAGGCCAACGTCCTGACTTTC.

The genes are TRBV20-1 and TRBJ1-1; the D gene is possibly TRBD1 (6 bases). The germline V gene has CDR1 DFQATT and CDR2 SNEGSKA (reference sequence). The CDR3 contains 14 residues. Trimming left V 5 bases short and J 10 bases short, with 23 bases between. DNA of the CDR3: TGCAGTGCTCCGCCTCTTATCGGTGTAGGGGGAGCTTTCTTT. It specifies CSAPPLIGVGGAFF.

This clonotype was recorded at least ten times. The gene calls are TRBV15 and TRBJ1-2; tentative D call: TRBD1 (6 bases). Per germline, CDR1 LNHNV and CDR2 YYDKDF (reference sequence). Trimming removed 8 bases from V and 3 bases from J, with 19 bases in between. The CDR3 is made up of 15 amino acids. CDR3 loop: CATENGGPTDYGYTF. CDR3 bases: TGTGCCACCGAAAACGGGGGGCCTACAGACTATGGCTACACCTTC.

The rearrangement uses TRBV9 and TRBJ2-5; D is unresolved. The CDR3 covers 15 residues. V lost 0 bases to trimming and J lost 5 bases, with 14 bases between them. Looked up from germline, CDR1 is SGDLS and CDR2 is YYNGEE. In DNA form, the CDR3 reads TGTGCCAGCAGCGTAGAAGGTCTGGTAGGGGAGACCCAGTACTTC. Its translation: CASSVEGLVGETQYF.

As to this clonotype: A clone one base away is much larger, so this may be a read error. The V gene is TRBV4-3, the J gene TRBJ2-5; D is unclear. Trimming took off 1 base at V and 11 bases at J, with 17 bases between the two ends. Germline values: CDR1 LGHNA, CDR2 YSLEER. This CDR3 has 14 amino acids. CDR3 sequence reads: CASSQVRSLNEQYF. The DNA for the CDR3 is TGCGCCAGCAGCCAAGTCCGAAGCTTGAATGAGCAGTACTTC.

This clonotype occurred a few times. The chain joins TRBV30 to TRBJ2-3; the D is unclear. CDR1 and CDR2 (germline): GTSNPN, SVGIG (reference sequence). CDR3 size: 15 residues. The V gene lost 0 bases and the J gene lost 4 bases, with 14 bases spanning the gap. The CDR3 reads CAWSVGSSPSDTQYF. CDR3 sequence (DNA): TGTGCCTGGAGTGTAGGATCGAGCCCCTCAGATACGCAGTATTTT.

Details on this clonotype: This could be a read error, since a much larger clone is one nucleotide away. The chain links TRBV3-1 to TRBJ1-2; the D is unclear. Germline CDR1 LGHDT, CDR2 YNNKEL (reference sequence). This CDR3 comprises 15 residues. The CDR3 reads CTSSGQAYGDYGYTF. The CDR3 DNA sequence: TGTACCAGCAGCGGGCAGGCTTACGGGGACTATGGCTACACCTTC.

This clonotype was observed at least ten times. The V gene is TRBV6-5, the J gene TRBJ1-2, with 10 nucleotides matching TRBD1. This CDR3 region has 15 residues. In germline, CDR1 is MNHEY, CDR2 SVGAGI. Unmatched junction bases numbered 6, after V lost 6 bases and J lost 2 bases. CDR3 in DNA: TGTGCCAGCAGACAACCGGGACAGGGGAACTATGGCTACACCTTC. This gives the protein CASRQPGQGNYGYTF.

The sample holds a few counts of this clonotype. J is TRBJ1-4 and V is TRBV3-1; D unclear. CDR3 size: 16 residues. CDR1 and CDR2 from the germline V gene are LGHDT and YNNKEL (reference sequence). V lost 0 bases, J lost 8 bases, and 16 bases lay in between. This CDR3 reads CASSQDDVVVSEKLFF. The CDR3 DNA reads as TGTGCCAGCAGCCAAGATGATGTGGTGGTGAGCGAAAAACTGTTTTTT.

The chain is built from TRBV20-1 and TRBJ1-2; D unresolved. Germline CDR1 DFQATT, CDR2 SNEGSKA (reference sequence). There are 14 residues in the CDR3. The V end lost 0 bases, the J end lost 6 bases, and 14 bases lay between the germline ends. CDR3 coding DNA: TGCAGTGCTAGAGATAAGTGGGAGAAGAATGGCTACACCTTC. Its protein is CSARDKWEKNGYTF.

This clonotype was counted at least ten times. The CDR3 loop is CSAQPHMNTGELFF. The CDR3 DNA is TGCAGTGCTCAGCCACATATGAACACCGGGGAGCTGTTTTTT. The rearrangement uses TRBV20-1 and TRBJ2-2; D uncertain. The CDR3 is 14 residues long. CDR1 DFQATT and CDR2 SNEGSKA come from the germline V gene (reference sequence). Deletions cut 5 bases from V and 1 base from J, with 11 bases between.

This chain uses TRBV6-2 or TRBV6-3 with TRBJ1-5; 7 positions match TRBD1. After removal of 5 bases from V and 4 bases from J, the junction contained 8 bases not matched to a gene. CDR3 length equals 15 residues. The V gene's germline CDR1 is MNHEY and CDR2 SVGEGT. The CDR3 region is CASSTDRDRNQPQHF. For the CDR3, the DNA is TGTGCCAGCAGTACAGACAGGGATAGGAATCAGCCCCAGCATTTT.

Ten or more counts support this clonotype. The chain uses TRBV10-3 and TRBJ2-3; TRBD2 agrees at 8 bases. From germline, CDR1 is ENHRY and CDR2 SYGVKD. Losses at the gene ends were 7 bases for V and 5 bases for J; bases not matched to a gene: 8. The CDR3 has 14 amino acids. CDR3 in DNA: TGTGCCATCACCGAAACTAGCGGTGGAGATACGCAGTATTTT. Translating gives CAITETSGGDTQYF.

J is TRBJ2-5 and V is TRBV7-9; TRBD2 agrees at 12 bases. Unmatched junction bases numbered 7, after V lost 0 bases and J lost 11 bases. Germline CDR1 and CDR2: SEHNR and FQNEAQ (reference sequence). This CDR3 has 15 residues. The CDR3 is CASSLAGLAGREQYF. The DNA for the CDR3 is TGTGCCAGCAGCTTAGCCGGACTAGCGGGGAGAGAGCAGTACTTC.

At least ten counts were recorded for this clonotype. V is TRBV30 and J is TRBJ2-5; D is undetermined. The V gene's germline CDR1 is GTSNPN and CDR2 SVGIG (reference sequence). CDR3 size: 12 residues. Trimming left V 2 bases short and J 7 bases short, with 11 bases between. The CDR3 nucleotides read TGTGCCTGGAGTATACCGAAAGGGACCCAGTACTTC. Protein: CAWSIPKGTQYF. The full variable domain, rest sourced from reference TRBV30 and TRBJ2-5, is SQTIHQWPATLVQPVGSPLSLECTVEGTSNPNLYWYRQAAGRGLQLLFYSVGIGQISSEVPQNLSASRPQDRQFILSSKKLLLSDSGFYLCAWSIPKGTQYFGPGTRLLVL.

This clonotype was counted many times. The rearrangement joins TRBV5-6 to TRBJ2-7; either TRBD1 or TRBD2 may fit D (5 bases each). Germline V gene sequence: CDR1 SGHDT, CDR2 YYEEEE. V lost 5 bases and J lost 4, with 13 bases in between. CDR3 size: 13 residues. The CDR3 DNA is TGTGCCAGCAGTGTGGGACGGTTTTACGAGCAGTACTTC. This codes for CASSVGRFYEQYF.

This clonotype came up many times. The chain uses TRBV5-1 and TRBJ1-2; 9 bases fit TRBD1. V shed 0 bases, J shed 6 bases, and the junction held 3 bases outside the gene matches. CDR3 length: 14 amino acids. From germline, CDR1 is SGHRS and CDR2 YFSETQ. The CDR3 sequence is CASSLVRDRDGYTF. The CDR3 DNA reads as TGCGCCAGCAGCTTGGTTCGGGACAGGGATGGCTACACCTTC.

This clonotype was counted at least ten times. J is TRBJ2-5 and V is TRBV5-6, with D tentatively TRBD1 (5 bases). The V and J ends lost 0 bases and 2 bases respectively, with 8 bases between them. CDR1 and CDR2 from the germline V gene are SGHDT and YYEEEE. This CDR3 comprises 14 residues. CDR3 residues: CASSLGQRQETQYF. DNA for the CDR3: TGTGCCAGCAGCTTGGGACAGAGACAAGAGACCCAGTACTTC.

The V call is TRBV2, the J call TRBJ1-6; TRBD1 is a possible D gene (6 bases). CDR3 length: 14 amino acids. V lost 6 bases and J 5 bases, leaving 11 bases between the germline ends. CDR1 is SNHLY and CDR2 is FYNNEI in the germline V gene. CDR3 region: CASRARTDNSPLHF. DNA for the CDR3: TGTGCCAGCAGGGCACGGACAGATAATTCACCCCTCCACTTT.